This entry lists 30 T cell receptor beta chains sequenced from one sample in a study of cytomegalovirus exposure and HLA in healthy donors. The PCR was carried out with 60 Vbeta primers and 13 Jbeta primers. TCRdb's copy holds only in-frame clones and misses some; the assay was immunoSEQ multiplex PCR. The repertoire includes about 200,000 clones, around 75% of them detected once, and around 1.4% sits in the top ten. Sequenced material: PBMCs. Receptors originate from a woman aged 45-65 years in good health and CMV-seronegative.

In this sample, this clone turned up a few times. In nucleotides, the CDR3 is TGCGCCAGCAGCTTCGAACAGGGGAACTATGGCTACACCTTC. It yields the protein CASSFEQGNYGYTF. This chain connects TRBV5-1 to TRBJ1-2, with 7 bases that match TRBD1. This CDR3 has 14 amino acids. CDR1 SGHRS and CDR2 YFSETQ come from the germline V gene. With 2 bases clipped from V and 2 bases from J, the junction kept 3 bases outside the gene matches. Supplemented by reference TRBV5-1 and TRBJ1-2, the full variable domain reads KAGVTQTPRYLIKTRGQQVTLSCSPISGHRSVSWYQQTPGQGLQFLFEYFSETQRNKGNFPGRFSGRQFSNSRSEMNVSTLELGDSALYLCASSFEQGNYGYTFGSGTRLTVV.

The chain has TRBV18 and TRBJ1-4, with D perhaps matching TRBD1 (5 bases). The CDR3 runs to 10 residues. CDR1 is KGHSH, CDR2 LQKENI, per germline. The CDR3 DNA reads TGTGCTTCCCGGGGGGAAAAACTGTTTTTT. Residues: CASRGEKLFF. The whole variable domain, filled in from reference TRBV18 and TRBJ1-4, reads NAGVMQNPRHLVRRRGQEARLRCSPMKGHSHVYWYRQLPEEGLKFMVYLQKENIIDESGMPKERFSAEFPKEGPSILRIQQVVRGDSAAYFCASRGEKLFFGSGTQLSVL.

The chain uses TRBV19 and TRBJ1-2, with 7 positions matching TRBD1. V lost 6 bases to trimming and J lost 4 bases; unmatched junction nucleotides: 14. CDR1 is LNHDA, CDR2 SQIVND, per germline (reference sequence). The CDR3 contains 16 residues. CDR3 sequence: CASSPNPTGALYGYTF. CDR3 DNA sequence: TGTGCCAGTAGCCCAAACCCCACAGGGGCCCTCTATGGCTACACCTTC.

This chain joins TRBV4-3 and TRBJ2-2, with 9 positions matching TRBD2. The CDR3 has 15 amino acids. The germline V gene has CDR1 LGHNA and CDR2 YSLEER. V was clipped by 2 bases and J by 5 bases; unmatched bases: 3. CDR3 bases: TGCGCCAGCAGCCAAAGCGGGGGGCGGACCGGGGAGCTGTTTTTT. This encodes CASSQSGGRTGELFF.

The chain links TRBV7-8 to TRBJ2-5, with 7 bases aligning to TRBD1. The DNA matches TRBJ2-7 better at its end, which makes the J call doubtful. CDR3 size: 15 residues. CDR1 and CDR2 from the germline V gene are SGHVS and FQNEAQ. CDR3 region: CASSLGDRESDEQYF. The CDR3, as DNA: TGTGCCAGCAGCTTAGGTGACAGGGAATCTGACGAGCAGTACTTC.

The V call is TRBV7-2, the J call TRBJ2-2; 8 bases line up with TRBD1. CDR1 SGHTA and CDR2 FQGNSA come from the germline V gene. This CDR3 is 15 amino acids long. The J segment lost 4 bases and the V segment lost 1 base, leaving 2 bases of the junction unmatched. CDR3 loop: CASSLGTGFTGELFF. The CDR3 nucleotides are TGTGCCAGCAGCTTAGGGACAGGGTTCACCGGGGAGCTGTTTTTT.

The chain carries TRBV6-6 and TRBJ1-2, with D tentatively TRBD1 (5 bases). Germline V lookup: CDR1 MNHNY, CDR2 SVGAGI (reference sequence). The CDR3 totals 13 residues. Trimming shortened V by 7 bases and J by 5 bases, and 14 bases separated the two germline ends. The CDR3: CASTRGPYYGYTF. CDR3 bases: TGTGCCAGCACTAGGGGTCCGTATTATGGCTACACCTTC.

The rearrangement uses TRBV11-1 and TRBJ2-7; tentative D call: TRBD1 (6 bases). The CDR3 has 12 amino acids. The germline V and J ends were trimmed by 5 bases and 5 bases, with 10 bases remaining between them. CDR1 and CDR2 from the germline V gene are SGHAT and FQDESV (reference sequence). The CDR3 bases are TGTGCCAGCAGCGAAAACAGGGACGAGCAGTACTTC. Translation: CASSENRDEQYF.

This clone has just a few counts. The chain couples TRBV5-4 to TRBJ2-2; D is unclear. With 2 bases removed from V and 0 bases from J, the gap between germline ends came to 8 bases. Germline assignment: CDR1 SGHNT and CDR2 YYREEE (reference sequence). The CDR3 extends over 15 amino acids. CDR3 nucleotides: TGTGCCAGCAGCTTACAGCTCTCGAACACCGGGGAGCTGTTTTTT. This encodes CASSLQLSNTGELFF. Together with reference TRBV5-4 and TRBJ2-2, the CDR3 gives the full variable domain: ETGVTQSPTHLIKTRGQQVTLRCSSQSGHNTVSWYQQALGQGPQFIFQYYREEENGRGNFPPRFSGLQFPNYSSELNVNALELDDSALYLCASSLQLSNTGELFFGEGSRLTVL.

This chain uses TRBV5-8 with TRBJ1-5; 8 bases match TRBD1. The CDR3 totals 14 residues. Germline CDR1 reads SGHTS; CDR2 reads YDEGEE. The ends lost 7 bases at V and 6 bases at J; junction bases unmatched: 9. CDR3 coding DNA: TGTGCCAGCGGAACTGGACAGGGAGGTCAGCCCCAGCATTTT. Protein: CASGTGQGGQPQHF.

The V and J genes are TRBV6-5 and TRBJ2-4, with D perhaps matching TRBD2 (7 bases). Germline V gene sequence: CDR1 MNHEY, CDR2 SVGAGI. This CDR3 comprises 14 residues. Trimming removed 2 bases at V and 6 bases at J, with 11 bases between. DNA for the CDR3: TGTGCCAGCAGTTACGGGGGGGCTGCAAACATTCAGTACTTC. This translates into CASSYGGAANIQYF.

The rearrangement links TRBV5-1 to TRBJ2-7, with 9 bases identical to TRBD1. The trim removed 4 bases at V and 5 bases at J, leaving 7 bases unmatched. Germline V gives CDR1 SGHRS, CDR2 YFSETQ. The CDR3 is made up of 14 amino acids. CDR3 sequence (DNA): TGCGCCAGCAGCCTCGGACAGGGGAGGGACGAGCAGTACTTC. Translation: CASSLGQGRDEQYF.

The chain links TRBV6-5 to TRBJ2-5; 10 bases fit TRBD2. With V trimmed by 5 bases and J by 4 bases, 7 bases remained unmatched. Germline CDR1 MNHEY, CDR2 SVGAGI. This CDR3 has 15 amino acids. The CDR3 here is CASSPERGGRETQYF. The CDR3 DNA is TGTGCCAGCAGTCCCGAGCGGGGGGGCCGAGAGACCCAGTACTTC.

This clone came up once. V gene TRBV29-1 combines with J gene TRBJ2-7; 10 nucleotides align to TRBD1. This CDR3 has 12 amino acids. CDR1 is SQVTM, CDR2 ANQGSEA, per germline. Trimming cost V 6 bases and J 10 bases; bases outside gene matches: 9. The CDR3 DNA reads TGCAGCGTGGTCGGGACAGGGGCAGAACAGTACTTC. It yields the protein CSVVGTGAEQYF.

The rearrangement joins TRBV11-2 to TRBJ2-1, with TRBD2 identical over 8 bases. With V trimmed by 5 bases and J by 7 bases, 16 bases remained unmatched. Germline V gene sequence: CDR1 SGHAT, CDR2 FQNNGV. The CDR3 is 17 amino acids. The CDR3 sequence is CASSPSLTSGGGNEQFF. The DNA of the CDR3 is TGTGCCAGCAGCCCTTCTCTCACTAGCGGTGGGGGGAATGAGCAGTTCTTC.

The chain joins TRBV13 to TRBJ2-7; 9 bases match TRBD2. V lost 5 bases and J lost 0; bases outside the gene matches: 5. There are 15 residues in the CDR3. Germline V gene lookup returns CDR1 PRHDT and CDR2 FYEKMQ (reference sequence). CDR3 sequence reads: CASSPLAGPSYEQYF. CDR3 bases: TGTGCCAGCAGCCCCCTAGCGGGACCCTCCTACGAGCAGTACTTC.

The gene calls are TRBV29-1 and TRBJ1-2; D uncertain. V was cut by 6 bases and J by 4 bases, with 18 bases left in between. Germline V gives CDR1 SQVTM, CDR2 ANQGSEA. The CDR3 is made up of 14 amino acids. CDR3 coding DNA: TGCAGCGTGAGGAGGAGGGCGGAATCCTATGGCTACACCTTC. Its translation: CSVRRRAESYGYTF.

V usage is TRBV6-5 and J usage is TRBJ1-2; D perhaps matches TRBD1 (6 bases). CDR1 is MNHEY, CDR2 SVGAGI, per germline. CDR3 length: 14 residues. Between the trimmed V and J ends, which lost 6 bases and 4 bases, there was a span of 15 bases. The CDR3: CASRPTGLPYGYTF. Written as DNA, the CDR3 is TGTGCCAGCAGACCGACAGGCCTCCCCTATGGCTACACCTTC.

For the CDR3, the DNA is TGTGCCAGCAGCGCCCGGGGGGGCAATCAGCCCCAGCATTTT. It yields the protein CASSARGGNQPQHF. V and J are TRBV9 and TRBJ1-5, with D perhaps TRBD1 (5 bases). Germline CDR1 is SGDLS and CDR2 is YYNGEE. The CDR3 covers 14 residues. Trimming took 3 bases from V and 2 from J, leaving 9 bases between them.

The rearrangement uses TRBV5-1 and TRBJ1-6, with 7 bases that match TRBD1. V lost 4 bases and J lost 10; bases outside the gene matches: 17. CDR1 is SGHRS, CDR2 YFSETQ, per germline. CDR3 length: 17 amino acids. The CDR3 protein is CASSLRTGGRLGSPLHF. Here the CDR3 DNA reads TGCGCCAGCAGCCTAAGGACAGGTGGGAGGTTGGGCTCACCCCTCCACTTT.

The chain links TRBV7-8 to TRBJ2-1; D perhaps matches TRBD2 (6 bases). The V gene's germline CDR1 is SGHVS and CDR2 FQNEAQ. This CDR3 comprises 13 residues. The V end was cut by 1 base, the J end by 8 bases, with 9 bases between. CDR3 sequence reads: CASSLEWGDEQFF. The CDR3 coding sequence is TGTGCCAGCAGCTTAGAGTGGGGGGATGAGCAGTTCTTC.

The chain employs TRBV5-4 and TRBJ2-2; a possible D gene is TRBD2 (6 bases). The CDR3 runs 13 residues. V lost 4 bases, J lost 5 bases, and 9 bases lay in between. Germline assignment: CDR1 SGHNT and CDR2 YYREEE (reference sequence). The CDR3 here is CASSGGLTGELFF. The DNA for the CDR3 is TGTGCCAGCAGCGGGGGGTTGACCGGGGAGCTGTTTTTT. The full variable domain, rest sourced from reference TRBV5-4 and TRBJ2-2, is ETGVTQSPTHLIKTRGQQVTLRCSSQSGHNTVSWYQQALGQGPQFIFQYYREEENGRGNFPPRFSGLQFPNYSSELNVNALELDDSALYLCASSGGLTGELFFGEGSRLTVL.

The chain has TRBV5-4 and TRBJ1-2; 7 nucleotides match TRBD1. The CDR3 extends over 14 amino acids. J lost 5 bases, V lost 2 bases, and 6 bases had no gene match. Germline lookup yields CDR1 SGHNT and CDR2 YYREEE (reference sequence). In nucleotides, the CDR3 is TGTGCCAGCAGCTTCCGGGACAGAGGGTATGGCTACACCTTC. It specifies CASSFRDRGYGYTF.

The chain links TRBV18 to TRBJ2-1, with 9 bases fitting TRBD1. Germline CDR1 is KGHSH and CDR2 is LQKENI. V shed 8 bases, J shed 4 bases, and the junction held 3 bases outside the gene matches. This CDR3 region has 13 residues. CDR3 protein: CASQGQGYNEQFF. DNA of the CDR3: TGTGCCAGCCAAGGACAGGGGTACAATGAGCAGTTCTTC.

The chain couples TRBV5-1 to TRBJ1-1; 7 nucleotides agree with TRBD1. CDR1 is SGHRS, CDR2 YFSETQ, per germline. Trimming at V came to 0 bases and at J to 7 bases, leaving 3 bases not matched to a gene. The CDR3 is made up of 13 amino acids. The CDR3 DNA reads as TGCGCCAGCAGCTTGGACAACAGGGGTGAAGCTTTCTTT. This gives the protein CASSLDNRGEAFF.

This rearrangement joins TRBV25-1 to TRBJ1-1; D may be TRBD1 (5 bases). The CDR3 loop spans 13 amino acids. Trimming pared 4 bases from V and 3 bases from J, leaving 9 bases between. Germline V gives CDR1 MGHDK, CDR2 SYGVNS. CDR3 bases: TGTGCCAGCAGTGTACAGGTGTACACTGAAGCTTTCTTT. Protein sequence: CASSVQVYTEAFF. The whole variable domain, filled in from reference TRBV25-1 and TRBJ1-1, reads EADIYQTPRYLVIGTGKKITLECSQTMGHDKMYWYQQDPGMELHLIHYSYGVNSTEKGDLSSESTVSRIRTEHFPLTLESARPSHTSQYLCASSVQVYTEAFFGQGTRLTVV.

The chain links TRBV4-3 to TRBJ1-2; D gene uncertain. CDR3 length equals 15 residues. V lost 1 base and J 5 bases, leaving 14 bases between the germline ends. Germline V gives CDR1 LGHNA, CDR2 YSLEER. The CDR3 sequence is CASSQVAGEGYGYTF. DNA of the CDR3: TGCGCCAGCAGCCAAGTGGCAGGTGAGGGATATGGCTACACCTTC.

V is TRBV7-8 and J is TRBJ1-3; D remains unclear. Between the trimmed V and J ends, which lost 1 base and 0 bases, there was a span of 10 bases. Per germline, CDR1 SGHVS and CDR2 FQNEAQ. The CDR3 runs to 16 residues. For the CDR3, the DNA is TGTGCCAGCAGCTTAGTGCAGGCGCACTCTGGAAACACCATATATTTT. Its translation is CASSLVQAHSGNTIYF.

The chain uses TRBV5-1 and TRBJ2-3, with D possibly matching TRBD1 (6 bases). Trimming shortened V by 7 bases and J by 3 bases, and 15 bases separated the two germline ends. CDR1 is SGHRS, CDR2 YFSETQ, per germline. This CDR3 region has 14 residues. CDR3 DNA sequence: TGCGCCAGCGGAATCAGGGGAGCGACAGATACGCAGTATTTT. Protein sequence: CASGIRGATDTQYF.

The genes are TRBV5-4 and TRBJ2-3, with D tentatively TRBD1 (5 bases). This CDR3 spans 16 amino acids. In germline, CDR1 is SGHNT, CDR2 YYREEE (reference sequence). The ends were cut back, 4 bases at V and 2 bases at J, with 17 bases in the middle. The CDR3 region has the DNA TGTGCCAGCAGCCTGGCCCCAGGGTCTTCCACAGATACGCAGTATTTT. Amino acids: CASSLAPGSSTDTQYF.